The text below deals with one T cell receptor beta chain. The data were obtained in a study of CD8 T cells in Susac syndrome. The wider study: About 6 sequenced Susac syndrome patients had clinically active disease, while eight or nine were in remission.

Germline V CDR1 and CDR2: SNHLY, FYNNEI. This CDR3 has 13 residues. Trimming stripped 5 bases from V and 1 base from J, with 9 bases between. It was with random hexamers that about 0.45 to 1 ug RNA was reverse transcribed. A single record per CDR3 protein comes from TCRdb applying MiXCR to the immunoSEQ multiplex PCR reads. Among around 190,000 distinct CDR3 sequences listed, roughly 94% were seen once. Sample: CD4+ T cells from PBMCs. The receptor was derived from a human donor with Susac syndrome. The V call is TRBV2, the J call TRBJ2-7; D call uncertain. CDR3 loop: CASSPTISYEQYF. Written as DNA, the CDR3 is TGTGCCAGCAGTCCCACCATATCCTACGAGCAGTACTTC.